These 17 T cell receptor beta chains were all obtained from the same sample, sequenced in a study of shared clonotypes between healthy human individuals. Method: immunoSEQ multiplex PCR; TCRdb's copy keeps in-frame clones and lacks some. The table lists some 1.4 million clones, 96% of them singletons. Sequencing was carried out using naive CD4+ T cells sorted from blood. Subset meaning: CD45RA+ positively selected. These receptor sequences come from a man younger than 45 in good health.

This clone showed up just once. The chain recombines TRBV5-1 with TRBJ2-7, with 9 bases lining up with TRBD1. The CDR3 length is 17 residues. V lost 4 bases and J lost 0; bases outside the gene matches: 11. Germline-derived CDR1 and CDR2 are SGHRS and YFSETQ. The CDR3 DNA reads TGCGCCAGCAGCCGCCGACAGGGGGGCCCGTCCTCCTACGAGCAGTACTTC. It codes for CASSRRQGGPSSYEQYF.

Regarding this clone: Within the sample, other DNA sequences also encode this same CDR3. The V gene is TRBV9, the J gene TRBJ1-2, with 8 bases that match TRBD1. This CDR3 is 13 amino acids long. V trimming: 0 bases; J trimming: 5 bases; junction bases outside the gene matches: 0. CDR1 is SGDLS and CDR2 is YYNGEE in the germline V gene. The CDR3 sequence: CASSVDRGYGYTF. As DNA, the CDR3 is TGTGCCAGCAGCGTAGACAGGGGGTATGGCTACACCTTC.

The gene calls are TRBV2 and TRBJ2-1; TRBD2 matches 9 bases. The CDR3 has 15 residues. With V trimmed by 4 bases and J by 1 base, 2 bases remained unmatched. Germline V CDR1 and CDR2: SNHLY, FYNNEI. The CDR3 coding sequence is TGTGCCAGCAGTGCAAGCGGGAGGTCCTACAATGAGCAGTTCTTC. It is translated as CASSASGRSYNEQFF.

This clone was observed a single time. The chain couples TRBV28 to TRBJ1-5; no clear D gene. Germline loops: CDR1 MDHEN, CDR2 SYDVKM. The CDR3 loop spans 14 amino acids. The ends were cut back, 8 bases at V and 1 base at J, with 12 bases in the middle. In DNA form, the CDR3 reads TGTGCCAGCTGGAGTTGGCCAAGCAATCAGCCCCAGCATTTT. Amino acids: CASWSWPSNQPQHF.

V usage is TRBV2 and J usage is TRBJ2-2; 10 positions agree with TRBD2. The CDR3 sequence is 15 residues long. From germline, CDR1 is SNHLY and CDR2 FYNNEI. V dropped 11 bases and J dropped 1; count of bases not matched to a gene: 7. The DNA for the CDR3 is TGTGCCGGCAACCGGACTAGCGGGAACACCGGGGAGCTGTTTTTT. Protein product: CAGNRTSGNTGELFF.

The chain uses TRBV19 and TRBJ2-5, with D perhaps TRBD2 (6 bases). Germline V CDR1 and CDR2: LNHDA, SQIVND (reference sequence). V shed 3 bases and J shed 7 bases, with 18 bases lying between them. This CDR3 is 15 amino acids long. As DNA, the CDR3 is TGTGCCAGTAGTATTCCGGGGGACTCTCCTGGGACCCAGTACTTC. Amino acid sequence: CASSIPGDSPGTQYF. Full variable domain (outside the CDR3, taken from reference TRBV19 and TRBJ2-5): DGGITQSPKYLFRKEGQNVTLSCEQNLNHDAMYWYRQDPGQGLRLIYYSQIVNDFQKGDIAEGYSVSREKKESFPLTVTSAQKNPTAFYLCASSIPGDSPGTQYFGPGTRLLVL.

To note about this clone: Other nucleotide sequences in the sample specify the same CDR3. The CDR3 DNA follows: TGTGCCAGCAGTAGACAGGGGTCCTACGAGCAGTACTTC. Protein product: CASSRQGSYEQYF. The chain links TRBV6-1 to TRBJ2-7; 8 positions agree with TRBD1. The CDR3 loop spans 13 amino acids. V was pared by 5 bases and J by 1 base, with 1 base of the junction left unmatched. The germline gives CDR1 MNHNS, CDR2 SASEGT.

The chain links TRBV7-9 to TRBJ1-5; D unresolved. V lost 5 bases to trimming and J lost 7 bases, with 12 bases between them. Germline V gene sequence: CDR1 SEHNR, CDR2 FQNEAQ (reference sequence). The length of the CDR3 is 13 residues. CDR3 bases: TGTGCCAGCAGCCCAAACATAGGCCAGCCCCAGCATTTT. It yields the protein CASSPNIGQPQHF.

The chain has TRBV27 and TRBJ2-7; tentative D call: TRBD2 (6 bases). Trimming removed 10 bases at V and 5 bases at J, with 24 bases between. Per the germline V gene, CDR1 is MNHEY and CDR2 is SMNVEV (reference sequence). There are 15 residues in the CDR3. Here the CDR3 DNA reads TGTGCCACCTCCGGCTCAGGAGGGCCCCTTAACGAGCAGTACTTC. Its protein is CATSGSGGPLNEQYF.

The CDR3: CASSHDSAWGTEAFF. The CDR3 nucleotides are TGTGCCAGCAGCCATGACAGCGCTTGGGGCACTGAAGCTTTCTTT. V and J are TRBV5-5 and TRBJ1-1; perhaps TRBD1 as D (5 bases). Germline V lookup: CDR1 SGHKS, CDR2 YYEKEE (reference sequence). The CDR3 consists of 15 residues. Trimming pared 4 bases from V and 4 bases from J, leaving 17 bases between.

This clone was found once. The chain has TRBV27 and TRBJ1-1; D gene uncertain. The CDR3 is made up of 14 amino acids. Per germline, CDR1 MNHEY and CDR2 SMNVEV (reference sequence). V lost 6 bases and J lost 0, with 11 bases in between. Here the CDR3 DNA reads TGTGCCAGCAGGCCTCAAACAGTGAACACTGAAGCTTTCTTT. This gives the protein CASRPQTVNTEAFF.

The V gene is TRBV10-3, the J gene TRBJ2-7, with a possible D match to TRBD2 (6 bases). This CDR3 spans 14 amino acids. V was shortened by 4 bases and J by 3 bases, with 13 bases between the two germline ends. Germline V lookup: CDR1 ENHRY, CDR2 SYGVKD. The CDR3: CAISGGLEVYEQYF. The CDR3 DNA reads as TGTGCCATCAGTGGGGGACTTGAGGTCTACGAGCAGTACTTC.

The rearrangement links TRBV4-1 to TRBJ2-5, with D possibly TRBD1 on 6 matching bases. The ends were cut back, 0 bases at V and 4 bases at J, with 12 bases in the middle. This CDR3 is built from 15 residues. CDR1 is MGHRA, CDR2 YSYEKL, per germline. CDR3 in amino acids: CASSQDGLGGETQYF. In nucleotides, the CDR3 is TGCGCCAGCAGCCAAGATGGCCTAGGGGGAGAGACCCAGTACTTC.

The V and J genes are TRBV5-1 and TRBJ2-1, with D possibly matching TRBD1 (6 bases). V was pared by 3 bases and J by 7 bases, with 11 bases between. The CDR3 loop spans 13 amino acids. Germline V gene data show CDR1 as SGHRS and CDR2 as YFSETQ. The CDR3 DNA sequence: TGCGCCAGCAGCTATAACAGGGAGAATGAGCAGTTCTTC. Amino acid sequence: CASSYNRENEQFF.

The chain combines TRBV28 with TRBJ2-2; D uncertain. Trimming removed 3 bases from V and 2 bases from J, with 10 bases in between. From germline, CDR1 is MDHEN and CDR2 SYDVKM. CDR3 length equals 15 residues. CDR3 amino acids: CASSLIPGNTGELFF. DNA of the CDR3: TGTGCCAGCAGTTTGATCCCCGGCAACACCGGGGAGCTGTTTTTT. Full variable domain (outside the CDR3, taken from reference TRBV28 and TRBJ2-2): DVKVTQSSRYLVKRTGEKVFLECVQDMDHENMFWYRQDPGLGLRLIYFSYDVKMKEKGDIPEGYSVSREKKERFSLILESASTNQTSMYLCASSLIPGNTGELFFGEGSRLTVL.

This clone was found once. The chain recombines TRBV5-1 with TRBJ1-2, with 9 nucleotides matching TRBD1. In germline, CDR1 is SGHRS, CDR2 YFSETQ. This CDR3 is 14 amino acids long. V lost 4 bases, J lost 8 bases, and 9 bases stayed unmatched. In DNA form, the CDR3 reads TGCGCCAGCAGCCCAGGTCCCGGGACAGGGGGCTACACCTTC. As protein: CASSPGPGTGGYTF.

This chain uses TRBV7-6 with TRBJ2-1, with TRBD2 matching over 8 bases. Germline lookup yields CDR1 SGHVS and CDR2 FNYEAQ. CDR3 size: 16 residues. Trimming at V came to 6 bases and at J to 3 bases, leaving 10 bases not matched to a gene. In DNA form, the CDR3 reads TGTGCCAGCAGTTTTACTAGCGGAGCCCTCTACAATGAGCAGTTCTTC. It codes for CASSFTSGALYNEQFF.